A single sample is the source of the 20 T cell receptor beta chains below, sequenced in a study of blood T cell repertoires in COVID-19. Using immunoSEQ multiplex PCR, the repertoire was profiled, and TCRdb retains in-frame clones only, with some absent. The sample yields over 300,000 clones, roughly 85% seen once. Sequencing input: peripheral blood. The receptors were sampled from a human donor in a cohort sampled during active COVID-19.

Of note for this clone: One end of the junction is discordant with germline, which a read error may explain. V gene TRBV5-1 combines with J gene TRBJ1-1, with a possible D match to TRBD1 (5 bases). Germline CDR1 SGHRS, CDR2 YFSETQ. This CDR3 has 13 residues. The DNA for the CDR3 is TGCGCCAGCAGATTGGGGCAGGGTGGGGAAGCTTTCTTT. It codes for CASRLGQGGEAFF.

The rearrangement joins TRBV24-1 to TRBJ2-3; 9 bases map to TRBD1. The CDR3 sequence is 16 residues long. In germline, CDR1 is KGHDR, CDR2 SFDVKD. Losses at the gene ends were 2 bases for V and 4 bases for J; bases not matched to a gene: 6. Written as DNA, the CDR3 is TGTGCCACCAGTGATTCTTGGGGACAGGGCGCAGATACGCAGTATTTT. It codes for CATSDSWGQGADTQYF.

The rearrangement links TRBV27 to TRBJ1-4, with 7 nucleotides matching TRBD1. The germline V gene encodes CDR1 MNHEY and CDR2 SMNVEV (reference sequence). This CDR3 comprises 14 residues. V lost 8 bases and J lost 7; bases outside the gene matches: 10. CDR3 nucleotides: TGTGCCAGCGCGAAGGGGGCCCTTCGTGAAAAACTGTTTTTT. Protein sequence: CASAKGALREKLFF. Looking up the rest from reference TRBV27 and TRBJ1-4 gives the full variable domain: EAQVTQNPRYLITVTGKKLTVTCSQNMNHEYMSWYRQDPGLGLRQIYYSMNVEVTDKGDVPEGYKVSRKEKRNFPLILESPSPNQTSLYFCASAKGALREKLFFGSGTQLSVL.

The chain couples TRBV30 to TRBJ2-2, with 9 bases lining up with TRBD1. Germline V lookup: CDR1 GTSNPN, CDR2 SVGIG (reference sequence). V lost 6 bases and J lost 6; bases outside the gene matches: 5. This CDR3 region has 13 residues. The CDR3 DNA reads TGTGCCTGCACAGGGGGCGCGGCCGGGGAGCTGTTTTTT. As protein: CACTGGAAGELFF.

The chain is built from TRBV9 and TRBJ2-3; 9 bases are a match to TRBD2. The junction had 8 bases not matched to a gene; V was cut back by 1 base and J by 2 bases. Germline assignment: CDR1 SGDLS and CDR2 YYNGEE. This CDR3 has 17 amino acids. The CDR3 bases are TGTGCCAGCAGCGTAAGCATGACTAGCGGACTCACAGATACGCAGTATTTT. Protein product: CASSVSMTSGLTDTQYF. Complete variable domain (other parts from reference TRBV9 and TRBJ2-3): DSGVTQTPKHLITATGQRVTLRCSPRSGDLSVYWYQQSLDQGLQFLIQYYNGEERAKGNILERFSAQQFPDLHSELNLSSLELGDSALYFCASSVSMTSGLTDTQYFGPGTRLTVL.

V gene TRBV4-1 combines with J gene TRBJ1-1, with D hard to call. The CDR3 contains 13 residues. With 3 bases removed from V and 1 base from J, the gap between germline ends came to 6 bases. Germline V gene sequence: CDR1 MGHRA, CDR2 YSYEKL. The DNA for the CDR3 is TGCGCCAGCAGCCAGGCAGGGAACACTGAAGCTTTCTTT. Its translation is CASSQAGNTEAFF.

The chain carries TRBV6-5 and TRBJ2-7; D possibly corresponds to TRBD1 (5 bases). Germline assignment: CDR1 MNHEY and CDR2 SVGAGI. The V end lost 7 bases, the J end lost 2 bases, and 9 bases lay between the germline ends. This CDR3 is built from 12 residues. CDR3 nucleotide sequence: TGTGCCAGCATTTCACAGGCCTACGAGCAGTACTTC. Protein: CASISQAYEQYF.

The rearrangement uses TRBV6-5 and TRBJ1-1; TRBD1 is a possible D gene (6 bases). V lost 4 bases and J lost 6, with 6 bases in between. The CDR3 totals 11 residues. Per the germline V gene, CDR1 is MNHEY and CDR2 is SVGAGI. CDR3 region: CASSSGAEAFF. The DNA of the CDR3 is TGTGCCAGCAGTTCAGGGGCTGAAGCTTTCTTT.

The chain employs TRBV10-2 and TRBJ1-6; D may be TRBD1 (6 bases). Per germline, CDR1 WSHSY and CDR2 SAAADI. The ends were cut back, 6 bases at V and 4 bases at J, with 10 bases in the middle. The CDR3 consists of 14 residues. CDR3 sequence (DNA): TGCGCCAGCAGGGACGGGACATATAATTCACCCCTCCACTTT. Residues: CASRDGTYNSPLHF.

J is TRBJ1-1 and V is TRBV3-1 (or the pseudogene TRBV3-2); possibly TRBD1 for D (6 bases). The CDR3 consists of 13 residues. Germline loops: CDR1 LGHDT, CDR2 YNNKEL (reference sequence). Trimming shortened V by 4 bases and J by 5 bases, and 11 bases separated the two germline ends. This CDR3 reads CASSPYRETEAFF. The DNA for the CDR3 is TGTGCCAGCAGCCCTTACAGGGAGACTGAAGCTTTCTTT.

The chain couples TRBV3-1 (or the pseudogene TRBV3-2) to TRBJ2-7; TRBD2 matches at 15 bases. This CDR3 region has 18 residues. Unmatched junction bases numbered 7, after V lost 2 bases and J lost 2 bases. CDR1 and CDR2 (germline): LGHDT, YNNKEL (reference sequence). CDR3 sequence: CASSQWTSGGAGPYEQYF. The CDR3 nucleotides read TGTGCCAGCAGCCAATGGACTAGCGGGGGGGCCGGCCCCTACGAGCAGTACTTC.

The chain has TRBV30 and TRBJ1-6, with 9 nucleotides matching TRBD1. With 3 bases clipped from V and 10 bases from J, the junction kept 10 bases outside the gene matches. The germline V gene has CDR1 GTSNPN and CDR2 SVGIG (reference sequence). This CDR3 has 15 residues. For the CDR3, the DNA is TGTGCCTGGAGGAAGAGGACGGGACAGGGATCACCCCTCCACTTT. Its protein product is CAWRKRTGQGSPLHF.

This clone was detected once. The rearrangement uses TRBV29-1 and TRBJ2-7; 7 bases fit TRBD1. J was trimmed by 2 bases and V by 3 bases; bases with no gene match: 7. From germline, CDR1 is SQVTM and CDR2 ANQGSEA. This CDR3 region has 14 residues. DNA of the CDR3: TGCAGCGTTGAGGCCGGGACAGACACCTACGAGCAGTACTTC. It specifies CSVEAGTDTYEQYF.

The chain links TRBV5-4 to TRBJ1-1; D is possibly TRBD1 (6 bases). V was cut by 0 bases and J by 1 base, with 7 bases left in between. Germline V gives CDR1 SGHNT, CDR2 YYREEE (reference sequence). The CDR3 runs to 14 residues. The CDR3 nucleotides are TGTGCCAGCAGCTTGGAGGGACAGAACACTGAAGCTTTCTTT. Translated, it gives CASSLEGQNTEAFF.

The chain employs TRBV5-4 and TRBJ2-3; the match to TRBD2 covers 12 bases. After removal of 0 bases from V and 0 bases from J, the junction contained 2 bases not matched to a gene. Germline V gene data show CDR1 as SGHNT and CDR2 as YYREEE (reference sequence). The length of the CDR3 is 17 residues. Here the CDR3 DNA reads TGTGCCAGCAGCTTGGGACTAGCGGGGGCTAGCACAGATACGCAGTATTTT. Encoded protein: CASSLGLAGASTDTQYF.

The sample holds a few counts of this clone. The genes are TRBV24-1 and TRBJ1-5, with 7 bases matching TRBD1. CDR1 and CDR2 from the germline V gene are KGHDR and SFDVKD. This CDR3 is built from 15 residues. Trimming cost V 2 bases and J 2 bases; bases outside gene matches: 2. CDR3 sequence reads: CATSDSGTGNQPQHF. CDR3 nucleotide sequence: TGTGCCACCAGTGATTCGGGGACAGGCAATCAGCCCCAGCATTTT.

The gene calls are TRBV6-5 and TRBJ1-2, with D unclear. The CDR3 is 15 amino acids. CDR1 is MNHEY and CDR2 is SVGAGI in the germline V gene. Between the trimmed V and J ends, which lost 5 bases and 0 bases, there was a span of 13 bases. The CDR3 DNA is TGTGCCAGCAGTAGCCCCGGACTAGCTAACTATGGCTACACCTTC. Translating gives CASSSPGLANYGYTF.

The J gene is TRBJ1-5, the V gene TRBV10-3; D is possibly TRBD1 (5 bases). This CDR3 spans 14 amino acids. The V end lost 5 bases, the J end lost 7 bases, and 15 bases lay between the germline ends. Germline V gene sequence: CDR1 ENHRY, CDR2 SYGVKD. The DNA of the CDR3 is TGTGCCATCAGTCTGGGCAGGGATGACCAGCCCCAGCATTTT. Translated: CAISLGRDDQPQHF.

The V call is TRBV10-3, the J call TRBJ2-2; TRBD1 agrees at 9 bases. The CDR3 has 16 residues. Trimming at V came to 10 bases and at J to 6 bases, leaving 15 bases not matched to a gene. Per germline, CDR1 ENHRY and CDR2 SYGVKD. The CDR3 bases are TGTGCCACCTCTCCTTTAAATACAGGGGGCCCCGGGGAGCTGTTTTTT. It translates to CATSPLNTGGPGELFF.

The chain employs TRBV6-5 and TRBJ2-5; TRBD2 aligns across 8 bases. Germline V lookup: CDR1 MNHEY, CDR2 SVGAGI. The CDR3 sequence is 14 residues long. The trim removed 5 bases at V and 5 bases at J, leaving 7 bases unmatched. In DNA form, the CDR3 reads TGTGCCAGCAGTCCCCGGGGGGGATCGGAGACCCAGTACTTC. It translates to CASSPRGGSETQYF.